This T cell receptor beta chain originates from a study of graft-versus-host responses after intestinal transplantation. Data came from immunoSEQ multiplex PCR; TCRdb stores just in-frame clones and leaves some out. Among roughly 120,000 clones listed, 93% were seen once. V was pared by 2 bases and J by 7 bases, with 14 bases between. The CDR3 contains 14 residues. CDR1 PRHDT and CDR2 FYEKMQ come from the germline V gene (reference sequence). Notes on this clone: Its antigen is unknown.

This TCR came from a human donor who was the organ donor for an intestinal transplant. The chain is built from TRBV13 and TRBJ2-5, with D possibly TRBD1 on 7 matching bases. The sample consisted of unstimulated CD8+ T cells sorted from spleen or lymph node cells, taken before transplant. DNA for the CDR3: TGTGCCAGCAGCTTACGGCCTCAGGGGGGGACCCAGTACTTC. It encodes CASSLRPQGGTQYF.